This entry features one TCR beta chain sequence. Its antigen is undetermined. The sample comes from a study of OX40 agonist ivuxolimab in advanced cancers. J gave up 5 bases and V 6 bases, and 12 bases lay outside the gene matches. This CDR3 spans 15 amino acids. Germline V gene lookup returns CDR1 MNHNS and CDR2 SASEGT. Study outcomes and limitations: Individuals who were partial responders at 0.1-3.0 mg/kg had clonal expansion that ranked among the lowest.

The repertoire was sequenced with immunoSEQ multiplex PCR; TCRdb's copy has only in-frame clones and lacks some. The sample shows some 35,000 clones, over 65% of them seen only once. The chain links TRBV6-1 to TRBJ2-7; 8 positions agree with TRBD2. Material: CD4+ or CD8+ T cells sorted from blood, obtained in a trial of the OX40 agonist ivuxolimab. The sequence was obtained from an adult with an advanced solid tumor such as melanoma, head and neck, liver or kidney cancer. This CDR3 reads CASRARSPGRDEQYF. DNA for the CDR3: TGTGCCAGCAGAGCCCGATCCCCCGGGAGGGACGAGCAGTACTTC.